Listed below are T cell receptor beta chains from one sample, sequenced in a study of blood T cell repertoires in COVID-19. Sequenced by immunoSEQ multiplex PCR; TCRdb stores in-frame clones only, minus some. The table has 490,000 or so clones, 80% to 90% seen once. The sequenced sample was PBMCs or T cells enriched from blood (not recorded which). These receptors were taken from a woman aged 55 to 70 who had recovered from COVID-19. Both conserved end residues are part of each CDR3. The D gene is left open where the match is weak. A clone size is listed for some rows: how often the clone was seen (once, few, many), or a class if it is expanded.

J gene: TRBJ2-7; D gene: TRBD2; V gene: TRBV7-2; clone size: .; CDR3 protein: CASSLASGGAYEQYF; CDR3 DNA: TGTGCCAGCAGCTTAGCGAGCGGGGGGGCCTACGAGCAGTACTTC
J gene: TRBJ2-5; D gene: .; V gene: TRBV11-2; clone size: .; CDR3 protein: CASSLYGARETQYF; CDR3 DNA: TGTGCCAGCAGCTTATATGGGGCACGGGAGACCCAGTACTTC
J gene: TRBJ2-3; D gene: TRBD1; V gene: TRBV5-1; clone size: .; CDR3 protein: CASSLETGAGPTDTQYF; CDR3 DNA: TGCGCCAGCAGCCTCGAGACAGGGGCGGGACCCACAGATACGCAGTATTTT
J gene: TRBJ1-4; D gene: .; V gene: TRBV2; clone size: .; CDR3 protein: CASSNTGLSNEKLFF; CDR3 DNA: TGTGCCAGCAGCAATACAGGGCTTTCTAATGAAAAACTGTTTTTT
J gene: TRBJ1-6; D gene: TRBD1; V gene: TRBV27; clone size: .; CDR3 protein: CASRLDRSYNSPLHF; CDR3 DNA: TGTGCCAGCAGGTTGGACAGGAGCTATAATTCACCCCTCCACTTT
J gene: TRBJ1-5; D gene: TRBD1; V gene: TRBV13; clone size: .; CDR3 protein: CASSQGDRGNQPQHF; CDR3 DNA: TGTGCCAGCAGCCAGGGGGACAGGGGCAATCAGCCCCAGCATTTT
J gene: TRBJ1-1; D gene: TRBD1; V gene: TRBV5-1; clone size: .; CDR3 protein: CASSFPPGQGARNTEAFF; CDR3 DNA: TGCGCCAGCAGCTTTCCACCGGGACAGGGGGCGAGGAACACTGAAGCTTTCTTT
J gene: TRBJ1-2; D gene: .; V gene: TRBV5-1; clone size: .; CDR3 protein: CASSLGQDNYGYTF; CDR3 DNA: TGCGCCAGCAGCTTGGGACAGGACAACTATGGCTACACCTTC
J gene: TRBJ2-1; D gene: .; V gene: TRBV2; clone size: .; CDR3 protein: CASSGQGYNEQFF; CDR3 DNA: TGTGCCAGCTCCGGCCAGGGCTACAATGAGCAGTTCTTC
J gene: TRBJ2-1; D gene: TRBD2; V gene: TRBV2; clone size: .; CDR3 protein: CASSRSGGSYNEQFF; CDR3 DNA: TGTGCCAGCAGTAGAAGCGGGGGGTCTTACAATGAGCAGTTCTTC
J gene: TRBJ2-2; D gene: .; V gene: TRBV5-4; clone size: .; CDR3 protein: CASSLVQSNTGELFF; CDR3 DNA: TGTGCCAGCAGCTTGGTTCAATCGAACACCGGGGAGCTGTTTTTT
J gene: TRBJ1-2; D gene: TRBD1; V gene: TRBV10-3; clone size: .; CDR3 protein: CAISDGTGGKRGYTF; CDR3 DNA: TGTGCCATCAGTGATGGGACAGGGGGCAAGAGAGGCTACACCTTC
J gene: TRBJ2-5; D gene: TRBD2; V gene: TRBV4-2; clone size: .; CDR3 protein: CASSQESWSSGEETQYF; CDR3 DNA: TGTGCCAGCAGCCAAGAATCGTGGAGTAGCGGGGAGGAGACCCAGTACTTC
J gene: TRBJ2-3; D gene: .; V gene: TRBV5-6; clone size: .; CDR3 protein: CASSLVSTADTQYF; CDR3 DNA: TGTGCCAGCAGCTTGGTTAGCACTGCAGATACGCAGTATTTT
J gene: TRBJ2-2; D gene: TRBD1; V gene: TRBV5-1; clone size: .; CDR3 protein: CASSLGDRNTGELFF; CDR3 DNA: TGCGCCAGCAGCTTAGGGGACAGGAACACCGGGGAGCTGTTTTTT
J gene: TRBJ2-5; D gene: .; V gene: TRBV5-1; clone size: .; CDR3 protein: CASSPRGQETQYF; CDR3 DNA: TGCGCCAGCAGCCCCAGGGGCCAAGAGACCCAGTACTTC
J gene: TRBJ1-5; D gene: .; V gene: TRBV15; clone size: .; CDR3 protein: CATSRQPLESNQPQHF; CDR3 DNA: TGTGCCACCAGCAGACAGCCTCTAGAGAGCAATCAGCCCCAGCATTTT
J gene: TRBJ1-1; D gene: .; V gene: TRBV7-2; clone size: .; CDR3 protein: CASIPRGTGNTEAFF; CDR3 DNA: TGTGCCAGCATCCCTAGGGGGACGGGGAACACTGAAGCTTTCTTT
J gene: TRBJ1-3; D gene: TRBD1; V gene: TRBV7-2; clone size: .; CDR3 protein: CASSLTGGGNTIYF; CDR3 DNA: TGTGCCAGCAGCTTGACAGGGGGCGGAAACACCATATATTTT
J gene: TRBJ2-5; D gene: TRBD1; V gene: TRBV10-2; clone size: .; CDR3 protein: CASSDSTGRETQYF; CDR3 DNA: TGCGCCAGCAGTGACTCGACAGGGAGAGAGACCCAGTACTTC
J gene: TRBJ2-3; D gene: TRBD2; V gene: TRBV24-1; clone size: once; CDR3 protein: CATSELAGTSDTQYF; CDR3 DNA: TGTGCCACCAGTGAACTAGCGGGGACATCAGATACGCAGTATTTT
J gene: TRBJ1-4; D gene: .; V gene: TRBV25-1; clone size: .; CDR3 protein: CASSDWRERKEKLFF; CDR3 DNA: TGTGCCAGCAGTGATTGGAGGGAGCGAAAGGAAAAACTGTTTTTT
J gene: TRBJ1-2; D gene: .; V gene: TRBV4-1; clone size: .; CDR3 protein: CASSRIGSGNGYTF; CDR3 DNA: TGCGCCAGCAGCCGAATAGGGAGCGGTAATGGCTACACCTTC
J gene: TRBJ1-5; D gene: .; V gene: TRBV4-1; clone size: .; CDR3 protein: CASSQDAFGRQPQHF; CDR3 DNA: TGCGCCAGCAGCCAAGACGCGTTTGGGAGGCAGCCCCAGCATTTT
J gene: TRBJ1-2; D gene: TRBD1; V gene: TRBV11-2; clone size: .; CDR3 protein: CASSLGTDYGYTF; CDR3 DNA: TGTGCCAGCAGCCTAGGGACAGACTATGGCTACACCTTC
J gene: TRBJ1-3; D gene: .; V gene: TRBV4-1; clone size: .; CDR3 protein: CASSQGGGRNTIYF; CDR3 DNA: TGCGCCAGCAGCCAAGGAGGGGGAAGAAACACCATATATTTT
J gene: TRBJ1-2; D gene: .; V gene: TRBV30; clone size: .; CDR3 protein: CAWSVVFGGYGYTF; CDR3 DNA: TGTGCCTGGAGTGTAGTCTTCGGGGGGTATGGCTACACCTTC
J gene: TRBJ1-5; D gene: .; V gene: TRBV7-2; clone size: .; CDR3 protein: CASSFTKQDNQPQHF; CDR3 DNA: TGTGCCAGCAGCTTTACGAAACAGGACAATCAGCCCCAGCATTTT
J gene: TRBJ2-3; D gene: .; V gene: TRBV2; clone size: .; CDR3 protein: CASSVITDTQYF; CDR3 DNA: TGTGCCAGCAGTGTTATAACAGATACGCAGTATTTT
J gene: TRBJ1-5; D gene: .; V gene: TRBV4-1; clone size: once; CDR3 protein: CASSQAPGGFQPQHF; CDR3 DNA: TGCGCCAGCAGCCAAGCCCCGGGGGGATTTCAGCCCCAGCATTTT
J gene: TRBJ2-7; D gene: TRBD1; V gene: TRBV5-1; clone size: .; CDR3 protein: CASSPDRGGYEQYF; CDR3 DNA: TGCGCCAGCAGCCCCGACAGGGGAGGCTACGAGCAGTACTTC
J gene: TRBJ2-2; D gene: TRBD1; V gene: TRBV6-5; clone size: .; CDR3 protein: CASSTGGAGTGELFF; CDR3 DNA: TGTGCCAGCAGTACAGGGGGCGCGGGTACCGGGGAGCTGTTTTTT
J gene: TRBJ1-4; D gene: .; V gene: TRBV5-1; clone size: few; CDR3 protein: CASSLENREKEKLFF; CDR3 DNA: TGCGCCAGCAGCTTAGAGAACAGGGAAAAAGAAAAACTGTTTTTT
J gene: TRBJ1-5; D gene: .; V gene: TRBV18; clone size: .; CDR3 protein: CASSSSYSNQPQHF; CDR3 DNA: TGTGCCAGCTCATCCTCGTATAGCAATCAGCCCCAGCATTTT
J gene: TRBJ1-2; D gene: TRBD1; V gene: TRBV6-5; clone size: .; CDR3 protein: CASSQGQNLYGYTF; CDR3 DNA: TGTGCCAGCAGTCAGGGACAGAACCTCTATGGCTACACCTTC
J gene: TRBJ1-1; D gene: TRBD1; V gene: TRBV5-5; clone size: .; CDR3 protein: CASRITGDSNTEAFF; CDR3 DNA: TGTGCCAGCCGTATCACTGGGGACAGTAACACTGAAGCTTTCTTT
J gene: TRBJ2-4; D gene: TRBD1; V gene: TRBV6-1; clone size: .; CDR3 protein: CASSEEGTGVFIAKNIQYF; CDR3 DNA: TGTGCCAGCAGTGAGGAGGGGACAGGGGTCTTCATAGCCAAAAACATTCAGTACTTC
J gene: TRBJ1-2; D gene: .; V gene: TRBV24-1; clone size: .; CDR3 protein: CATSDFFPKANYGYTF; CDR3 DNA: TGTGCCACCAGTGATTTCTTTCCTAAAGCTAACTATGGCTACACCTTC
J gene: TRBJ1-4; D gene: .; V gene: TRBV28; clone size: .; CDR3 protein: CASSRFGGGEKLFF; CDR3 DNA: TGTGCCAGCAGTCGATTTGGGGGAGGTGAAAAACTGTTTTTT
J gene: TRBJ1-2; D gene: TRBD1; V gene: TRBV7-6; clone size: few; CDR3 protein: CASSSGQERSYGYTF; CDR3 DNA: TGTGCCAGCAGCTCCGGACAGGAACGCTCCTATGGCTACACCTTC
J gene: TRBJ2-5; D gene: .; V gene: TRBV6-9; clone size: .; CDR3 protein: CASSYSGRLRETQYF; CDR3 DNA: TGTGCCAGCAGTTATTCGGGCAGGTTGCGAGAGACCCAGTACTTC
J gene: TRBJ1-6; D gene: .; V gene: TRBV10-3; clone size: .; CDR3 protein: CATKPQGNDNSPLHF; CDR3 DNA: TGTGCCACAAAGCCCCAGGGAAACGATAATTCACCCCTCCACTTT
J gene: TRBJ1-2; D gene: .; V gene: TRBV18; clone size: .; CDR3 protein: CASSPKRDYGYTF; CDR3 DNA: TGTGCCAGCTCACCAAAACGGGACTATGGCTACACCTTC
J gene: TRBJ2-7; D gene: TRBD2; V gene: TRBV5-1; clone size: few; CDR3 protein: CASSLGTSGYEQYF; CDR3 DNA: TGCGCCAGCAGCTTGGGGACTAGCGGTTACGAGCAGTACTTC
J gene: TRBJ1-1; D gene: .; V gene: TRBV28; clone size: .; CDR3 protein: CASSTRAENTEAFF; CDR3 DNA: TGTGCCAGCAGCACCAGGGCCGAGAACACTGAAGCTTTCTTT
J gene: TRBJ2-3; D gene: TRBD2; V gene: TRBV9; clone size: few; CDR3 protein: CASSGSVSGGANTQYF; CDR3 DNA: TGTGCCAGCAGCGGGAGTGTTAGCGGGGGGGCTAATACGCAGTATTTT
J gene: TRBJ2-2; D gene: TRBD2; V gene: TRBV11-2; clone size: .; CDR3 protein: CASRLAGTNTGELFF; CDR3 DNA: TGTGCCAGCAGACTAGCGGGGACGAACACCGGGGAGCTGTTTTTT
J gene: TRBJ1-5; D gene: .; V gene: TRBV6-5; clone size: .; CDR3 protein: CASKAVGGSNQPQHF; CDR3 DNA: TGTGCCAGCAAGGCCGTCGGGGGTAGCAATCAGCCCCAGCATTTT
J gene: TRBJ2-7; D gene: .; V gene: TRBV7-9; clone size: .; CDR3 protein: CASSLDSSYEQYF; CDR3 DNA: TGTGCCAGCAGCTTGGACTCGTCCTACGAGCAGTACTTC
J gene: TRBJ1-3; D gene: .; V gene: TRBV5-1; clone size: .; CDR3 protein: CASSLDTYYGNTIYF; CDR3 DNA: TGCGCCAGCAGCTTGGACACTTACTATGGAAACACCATATATTTT
J gene: TRBJ1-5; D gene: .; V gene: TRBV6-6; clone size: .; CDR3 protein: CASSFGQSNQPQHF; CDR3 DNA: TGTGCCAGCAGTTTTGGACAGTCCAATCAGCCCCAGCATTTT
J gene: TRBJ1-1; D gene: TRBD1; V gene: TRBV19; clone size: .; CDR3 protein: CASSIVVPGQGVAEAFF; CDR3 DNA: TGTGCCAGTAGTATTGTTGTTCCGGGACAGGGGGTGGCTGAAGCTTTCTTT
J gene: TRBJ2-3; D gene: TRBD1; V gene: TRBV29-1; clone size: few; CDR3 protein: CSVRGQGALDTQYF; CDR3 DNA: TGCAGCGTTCGGGGACAGGGGGCGCTTGATACGCAGTATTTT
J gene: TRBJ2-7; D gene: .; V gene: TRBV9; clone size: .; CDR3 protein: CASSPVGQSMEQYF; CDR3 DNA: TGTGCCAGCAGCCCAGTGGGACAATCGATGGAGCAGTACTTC
J gene: TRBJ2-7; D gene: .; V gene: TRBV20-1; clone size: .; CDR3 protein: CSASESSYEQYF; CDR3 DNA: TGCAGTGCTAGTGAGAGCTCCTACGAGCAGTACTTC
J gene: TRBJ2-3; D gene: .; V gene: TRBV2; clone size: once; CDR3 protein: CASSLHTDTQYF; CDR3 DNA: TGTGCCAGCAGTTTACACACAGATACGCAGTATTTT
J gene: TRBJ2-3; D gene: .; V gene: TRBV7-2; clone size: .; CDR3 protein: CASSLVDFTASTDTQYF; CDR3 DNA: TGTGCCAGCAGCTTAGTGGACTTTACCGCTAGCACAGATACGCAGTATTTT
J gene: TRBJ2-2; D gene: .; V gene: TRBV18; clone size: .; CDR3 protein: CASSPILEQGTGELFF; CDR3 DNA: TGTGCCAGCTCACCAATCCTAGAACAGGGAACCGGGGAGCTGTTTTTT
J gene: TRBJ2-1; D gene: .; V gene: TRBV27; clone size: .; CDR3 protein: CASSTGFNEQFF; CDR3 DNA: TGTGCCAGCAGTACAGGGTTCAATGAGCAGTTCTTC
J gene: TRBJ1-2; D gene: .; V gene: TRBV7-2; clone size: .; CDR3 protein: CASSLGVDNYGYTF; CDR3 DNA: TGTGCCAGCAGCTTAGGCGTCGATAACTATGGCTACACCTTC